The 19 T cell receptor beta chains reported below all come from one sample, sequenced in a study of blood T cells in healthy people across ages. Then a second PCR, running about 7 to 11 cycles, was carried out with a sample-barcoded 5' primer and a J-beta primer mix. TCRdb itself ran the 5' RACE reads through MiXCR, one entry per CDR3 protein. Here the sample spans hundreds of thousands of distinct CDR3 sequences, roughly 24% being singletons. These same data were also listed under a study on T cells of mothers and their children.

The sample consisted of blood. These receptors all come from a boy aged 5-17 years in good health.

CDR3 sequence reads: CASSPSGGAYTQYF. As DNA, the CDR3 is TGTGCCAGCAGCCCTAGCGGGGGGGCATATACGCAGTATTTT. This chain connects TRBV6-1 to TRBJ2-3, with 12 bases matching TRBD2. CDR1 and CDR2 from the germline V gene are MNHNS and SASEGT. V lost 6 bases, J lost 7 bases, and 5 bases stayed unmatched. The CDR3 contains 14 residues.

In its sample, this clonotype was seen many times. The CDR3 region is CASTPRGQETQYF. The CDR3 DNA sequence: TGTGCCAGCACCCCCAGGGGCCAAGAGACCCAGTACTTC. The rearrangement uses TRBV12-3 or TRBV12-4 and TRBJ2-5, with D perhaps matching TRBD1 (6 bases). The CDR3 is 13 amino acids. V gave up 7 bases and J gave up 1 base, with 10 bases separating them.

J is TRBJ1-6 and V is TRBV7-2; possibly TRBD1 for D (5 bases). Germline values: CDR1 SGHTA, CDR2 FQGNSA. V lost 5 bases, J lost 7 bases, and 9 bases lay in between. The CDR3 spans 13 residues. CDR3 residues: CASSPAGNSPLHF. The CDR3 DNA sequence: TGTGCCAGCAGCCCGGCAGGGAATTCACCCCTCCACTTT.

V is TRBV5-1 and J is TRBJ2-7; 7 bases are shared with TRBD1. CDR3 length: 18 amino acids. The germline CDR1 and CDR2 sequences are SGHRS and YFSETQ. Unmatched junction bases numbered 17, after V lost 1 base and J lost 4 bases. CDR3: CASSLFISSGTDLYEQYF. The CDR3, as DNA: TGCGCCAGCAGCTTGTTTATCTCATCCGGGACAGATCTTTACGAGCAGTACTTC.

The sample holds a few counts of this clonotype. The genes are TRBV30 and TRBJ2-5; D is unresolved. V lost 0 bases, J lost 4 bases, and 9 bases lay in between. There are 13 residues in the CDR3. The germline CDR1 and CDR2 sequences are GTSNPN and SVGIG (reference sequence). The CDR3 reads CAWSVLRGETQYF. Here the CDR3 DNA reads TGTGCCTGGAGTGTACTGCGAGGAGAGACCCAGTACTTC.

The V gene is TRBV12-3 or TRBV12-4, the J gene TRBJ2-3; D is unclear. V was shortened by 5 bases and J by 0 bases, with 12 bases between the two germline ends. The CDR3 runs to 15 residues. The CDR3 nucleotides are TGTGCCAGCAGTCCGACGTATCCTAGCACAGATACGCAGTATTTT. This sequence encodes CASSPTYPSTDTQYF.

V and J are TRBV29-1 and TRBJ2-4, with 7 bases aligning to TRBD2. The CDR3 consists of 17 residues. Germline CDR1 SQVTM, CDR2 ANQGSEA. The ends lost 4 bases at V and 0 bases at J; junction bases unmatched: 12. The CDR3 nucleotides read TGCAGCGTTGTCGGGGGACTATTCGTCGGAGCCAAAAACATTCAGTACTTC. This translates into CSVVGGLFVGAKNIQYF.

The count of this clonotype is one. One end of the junction varies from germline; a read error may be responsible. V gene TRBV20-1 combines with J gene TRBJ2-5; TRBD2 matches 9 bases. Looked up from germline, CDR1 is DFQATT and CDR2 is SNEGSKA (reference sequence). CDR3 length: 15 residues. CDR3 region: CSARDRMGGGETRYF. CDR3 DNA sequence: TGCAGTGCTAGAGATCGCATGGGCGGGGGGGAGACCCGGTACTTC.

This clonotype was detected a few times. J is TRBJ2-6 and V is TRBV27; D gene unclear. In germline, CDR1 is MNHEY, CDR2 SMNVEV (reference sequence). The CDR3 sequence is 12 residues long. This chain's CDR3 is CASRRGANVLTF. The CDR3 DNA reads TGTGCATCTCGTCGCGGGGCCAACGTCCTGACTTTC.

This clonotype came up many times. V is TRBV27 and J is TRBJ2-7, with D possibly being TRBD1 (6 bases). CDR1 and CDR2 (germline): MNHEY, SMNVEV (reference sequence). CDR3 length: 15 amino acids. V shed 5 bases and J shed 4 bases, with 18 bases lying between them. The CDR3 DNA reads TGTGCCAGCAGTACAAACAGGGAAGTCGTATACGAGCAGTACTTC. Encoded protein: CASSTNREVVYEQYF.

The V and J genes are TRBV20-1 and TRBJ2-3; 12 positions agree with TRBD2. Germline V gives CDR1 DFQATT, CDR2 SNEGSKA (reference sequence). The CDR3 extends over 15 amino acids. Germline trimming cut 7 bases from V and 2 bases from J; bases unmatched to any gene: 7. The CDR3 reads CSGTSGTQTTDTQYF. CDR3 DNA: TGCAGTGGGACTAGCGGGACCCAAACCACAGATACGCAGTATTTT.

A few counts support this clonotype. The V and J genes are TRBV14 and TRBJ2-5; D is uncertain. Trimming cost V 3 bases and J 4 bases, with 9 bases left between them. This CDR3 is built from 13 residues. CDR1 is SGHDN and CDR2 is FVKESK in the germline V gene. The CDR3 region has the DNA TGTGCCAGCAGCCACAACCCCCGAGAGACCCAGTACTTC. This encodes CASSHNPRETQYF.

V gene TRBV7-3 combines with J gene TRBJ1-6; TRBD1 might be the D (6 bases). CDR3 size: 15 residues. With 2 bases removed from V and 9 bases from J, the gap between germline ends came to 14 bases. CDR1 is SGHTA, CDR2 FQGTGA, per germline. In nucleotides, the CDR3 is TGTGCCAGCAGCTTACGTGGGGACACTGGTTCACCCCTCCACTTT. It encodes CASSLRGDTGSPLHF. Based on the CDR3 plus reference TRBV7-3 and TRBJ1-6, the full variable domain is GAGVSQTPSNKVTEKGKYVELRCDPISGHTALYWYRQSLGQGPEFLIYFQGTGAADDSGLPNDRFFAVRPEGSVSTLKIQRTERGDSAVYLCASSLRGDTGSPLHFGNGTRLTVT.

A single count supports this clonotype. The J gene is TRBJ1-5, the V gene TRBV20-1, with D tentatively TRBD1 (6 bases). The CDR3 extends over 14 amino acids. V lost 3 bases and J lost 7, with 16 bases in between. CDR1 and CDR2 from the germline V gene are DFQATT and SNEGSKA (reference sequence). CDR3 bases: TGCAGTGCTAGGAGTCCAGGGGCGAGGCAGCCCCAGCATTTT. It codes for CSARSPGARQPQHF.

A few counts support this clonotype. In DNA form, the CDR3 reads TGCAGTGCTAGGTTACAGGGGATCCGAGAGACCCAGTACTTC. Residues: CSARLQGIRETQYF. This chain links TRBV20-1 with TRBJ2-5, with 7 bases that match TRBD1. The CDR3 totals 14 residues. V was clipped by 3 bases and J by 4 bases; unmatched bases: 8. From germline, CDR1 is DFQATT and CDR2 SNEGSKA (reference sequence).

The chain recombines TRBV9 with TRBJ2-5; D unclear. The CDR3 consists of 12 residues. Trimming took off 0 bases at V and 7 bases at J, with 7 bases between the two ends. From germline, CDR1 is SGDLS and CDR2 YYNGEE. CDR3 in DNA: TGTGCCAGCAGCGTAGAAGTTGGGACCCAGTACTTC. Amino acids: CASSVEVGTQYF. Combining the CDR3 with reference TRBV9 and TRBJ2-5 gives the whole variable domain DSGVTQTPKHLITATGQRVTLRCSPRSGDLSVYWYQQSLDQGLQFLIQYYNGEERAKGNILERFSAQQFPDLHSELNLSSLELGDSALYFCASSVEVGTQYFGPGTRLLVL.

This clonotype was seen more than once but under ten times. The chain is built from TRBV15 and TRBJ2-7; D gene unclear. The J call may be in error: the DNA end matches TRBJ2-5 better. This CDR3 has 13 amino acids. Germline CDR1 reads LNHNV; CDR2 reads YYDKDF (reference sequence). The CDR3 protein is CATSGELLETQYF. The CDR3 nucleotides read TGTGCCACCAGCGGGGAACTGTTAGAGACCCAGTACTTC.

The V gene is TRBV29-1, the J gene TRBJ2-5; no reliable D call. The J call may be in error: the DNA end matches TRBJ2-1 better. CDR3 length: 11 residues. The germline V gene has CDR1 SQVTM and CDR2 ANQGSEA. The CDR3 loop reads CSVEPVNEQFF. In DNA form, the CDR3 reads TGCAGCGTTGAACCAGTCAATGAGCAGTTCTTC.

The rearrangement links TRBV6-5 to TRBJ2-1, with D hard to call. V shed 0 bases and J shed 6 bases, with 9 bases lying between them. Germline CDR1 MNHEY, CDR2 SVGAGI. The CDR3 contains 14 residues. The CDR3 DNA reads TGTGCCAGCAGTTACTCGCGGTCGGGCAATGAGCAGTTCTTC. Protein product: CASSYSRSGNEQFF.